Reported below is one TCR beta chain. Method: immunoSEQ multiplex PCR; TCRdb's copy keeps in-frame clones and lacks some. The sample shows 310,000 or so clones, roughly 90% of them seen only once. The data stem from a study of blood T cell repertoires in COVID-19. Germline V gene data show CDR1 as SEHNR and CDR2 as FQNEAQ (reference sequence). V was clipped by 4 bases and J by 1 base; unmatched bases: 4. The length of the CDR3 is 16 residues. The receptor was derived from a man in his late teens or twenties who had recovered from COVID-19. The chain recombines TRBV7-9 with TRBJ2-1; 10 nucleotides match TRBD1. Sequencing was done on a sample of peripheral blood. The CDR3 sequence: CASSSGQGLSYNEQFF. CDR3 DNA sequence: TGTGCCAGCAGCTCGGGACAGGGGTTGTCCTACAATGAGCAGTTCTTC.